A single sample is the source of the 27 T cell receptor beta chains below, sequenced in a study of blood T cells in healthy people across ages. It was with a sample-barcoded 5' primer and a J-beta primer mix that a second PCR of roughly 7 to 12 cycles was run. TCRdb re-derived calls from the 5' RACE reads in MiXCR, one entry per CDR3 protein. This sample carries about 830,000 distinct CDR3 sequences, over 45% of them seen once, and the ten largest clones take 20% to 25%. The sequencing input was blood. Receptors originate from a man aged 25-45 years in good health.

CDR3 nucleotides: TGTGCCAGCAGCCAAACGGGACAGACTAATGAAAAACTGTTTTTT. Its translation is CASSQTGQTNEKLFF. The rearrangement uses TRBV3-1 and TRBJ1-4; TRBD1 matches at 7 bases. CDR1 and CDR2 (germline): LGHDT, YNNKEL (reference sequence). Trimming at V came to 2 bases and at J to 2 bases, leaving 2 bases not matched to a gene. CDR3 length: 15 residues.

The chain joins TRBV4-3 to TRBJ2-3, with D possibly matching TRBD2 (6 bases). CDR1 and CDR2 from the germline V gene are LGHNA and YSLEER. The CDR3 spans 15 residues. The V end was cut by 0 bases, the J end by 8 bases, with 15 bases between. This CDR3 reads CASSQEPGAHGTQYF. CDR3 bases: TGCGCCAGCAGCCAAGAACCGGGAGCTCACGGTACGCAGTATTTT.

This chain links TRBV2 with TRBJ1-1; 9 bases line up with TRBD1. Trimming cost V 5 bases and J 10 bases; bases outside gene matches: 5. Germline values: CDR1 SNHLY, CDR2 FYNNEI. The CDR3 has 12 amino acids. The CDR3, as DNA: TGTGCCAGCAGTTCCGGGACAGGGCTAGCTTTCTTT. Translating it yields CASSSGTGLAFF.

This clonotype showed up just once. This chain connects TRBV20-1 to TRBJ1-2; no clear D. CDR3 size: 11 residues. Trimming removed 6 bases from V and 3 bases from J, with 8 bases in between. The germline V gene has CDR1 DFQATT and CDR2 SNEGSKA (reference sequence). The CDR3 region has the DNA TGCAGTGCCATAGGAGACTATGGCTACACCTTC. It translates to CSAIGDYGYTF.

The table lists this clonotype with many counts. The rearrangement joins TRBV7-8 to TRBJ2-6; D gene ambiguous. This CDR3 has 16 residues. Germline V gene lookup returns CDR1 SGHVS and CDR2 FQNEAQ. Trimming cost V 5 bases and J 0 bases, with 11 bases left between them. The CDR3 region is CASSPPTLSGANVLTF. CDR3 nucleotide sequence: TGTGCCAGCAGCCCACCCACGCTCTCTGGGGCCAACGTCCTGACTTTC.

V usage is TRBV5-6 and J usage is TRBJ2-1; the D is unclear. Germline lookup yields CDR1 SGHDT and CDR2 YYEEEE. Trimming shortened V by 4 bases and J by 7 bases, and 6 bases separated the two germline ends. The CDR3 is 11 amino acids. The CDR3 here is CASSQLNEQFF. CDR3 sequence (DNA): TGTGCCAGCAGCCAGCTTAATGAGCAGTTCTTC. The full variable domain, rest sourced from reference TRBV5-6 and TRBJ2-1, is DAGVTQSPTHLIKTRGQQVTLRCSPKSGHDTVSWYQQALGQGPQFIFQYYEEEERQRGNFPDRFSGHQFPNYSSELNVNALLLGDSALYLCASSQLNEQFFGPGTRLTVL.

In this sample, this clonotype turned up once. This chain uses TRBV27 with TRBJ2-5; unclear D gene. Germline loops: CDR1 MNHEY, CDR2 SMNVEV (reference sequence). Trimming pared 2 bases from V and 11 bases from J, leaving 21 bases between. The CDR3 is 15 residues long. In DNA form, the CDR3 reads TGTGCCAGCAGTTTACGGGCGTCCGATCCAAATGAGCAGTACTTC. Its protein is CASSLRASDPNEQYF.

The V gene is TRBV14, the J gene TRBJ2-5; the D is unclear. The V and J ends lost 3 bases and 0 bases respectively, with 5 bases between them. The CDR3 is 13 amino acids. Germline V gives CDR1 SGHDN, CDR2 FVKESK. For the CDR3, the DNA is TGTGCCAGCAGCCATCTGAACCAAGAGACCCAGTACTTC. Protein sequence: CASSHLNQETQYF.

This chain uses TRBV7-2 with TRBJ2-7; TRBD1 matches at 7 bases. The CDR3 totals 15 residues. Germline CDR1 is SGHTA and CDR2 is FQGNSA. V was clipped by 3 bases and J by 1 base; unmatched bases: 6. In nucleotides, the CDR3 is TGTGCCAGCAGCTTTGACAGGGCATTATCCTACGAGCAGTACTTC. Its translation: CASSFDRALSYEQYF.

This clonotype came up a few times. The chain links TRBV29-1 to TRBJ1-2, with 11 bases matching TRBD1. This CDR3 is built from 13 residues. J gave up 3 bases and V 7 bases, and 4 bases lay outside the gene matches. Germline values: CDR1 SQVTM, CDR2 ANQGSEA. The CDR3 DNA reads TGCAGCGGCCGGGACAGGGGGGACTATGGCTACACCTTC. Translated: CSGRDRGDYGYTF.

This chain joins TRBV3-1 and TRBJ2-1; TRBD2 might be the D (6 bases). This CDR3 is 12 amino acids long. Germline V gene lookup returns CDR1 LGHDT and CDR2 YNNKEL (reference sequence). V shed 0 bases and J shed 15 bases, with 12 bases lying between them. CDR3 sequence: CASSQDGLSAFF. The CDR3 nucleotides read TGTGCCAGCAGCCAAGATGGACTATCCGCGTTCTTC.

The chain combines TRBV11-2 with TRBJ2-4; unclear D gene. The J call is uncertain, as TRBJ2-7 better fits the DNA end. The CDR3 covers 13 residues. Germline V gives CDR1 SGHAT, CDR2 FQNNGV. CDR3 loop: CASSLDPSREQYF. In DNA, the CDR3 is TGTGCCAGCAGCTTAGATCCGAGTCGCGAGCAGTACTTC.

CDR3 protein: CASTDTRETQYF. The CDR3 nucleotides read TGTGCCAGTACCGACACGCGAGAGACCCAGTACTTC. The chain recombines TRBV19 with TRBJ2-5; no clear D gene. Per the germline V gene, CDR1 is LNHDA and CDR2 is SQIVND (reference sequence). The CDR3 runs 12 residues. The V and J ends lost 7 bases and 4 bases respectively, with 10 bases between them.

In regard to this clonotype: This sequence may be a read error, since a much larger clone differs from it by one base. This sequence joins TRBV3-1 and TRBJ2-4; 7 bases match TRBD1. The last part of the DNA fits TRBJ2-7 better; the J call may be wrong. The CDR3 extends over 16 amino acids. Looked up from germline, CDR1 is LGHDT and CDR2 is YNNKEL (reference sequence). DNA of the CDR3: TGTGCCAGCAGCCAAGATCTGCTGACAGGGTGGACCGAGCAGTACTTC. It codes for CASSQDLLTGWTEQYF.

The chain is built from TRBV7-7 and TRBJ2-4, with TRBD2 as a possible D gene (5 bases). CDR1 is SSHAT, CDR2 FNYEAQ, per germline (reference sequence). Deletions cut 5 bases from V and 13 bases from J, with 18 bases between. The CDR3 is 13 amino acids. CDR3 coding DNA: TGTGCCAGCAGCCCGCTAGCTGGGAACGGGCAGTACTTC. Translating it yields CASSPLAGNGQYF.

The V and J genes are TRBV29-1 and TRBJ2-1, with TRBD1 as a possible D gene (5 bases). V lost 3 bases to trimming and J lost 2 bases, with 11 bases between them. This CDR3 contains 14 residues. The germline V gene encodes CDR1 SQVTM and CDR2 ANQGSEA. CDR3 nucleotides: TGCAGCGTTGAGTCAGGGCTGGCCTACAATGAGCAGTTCTTC. Its translation is CSVESGLAYNEQFF.

This clonotype has a handful of counts. This chain uses TRBV13 with TRBJ1-2; D is ambiguous. CDR3 length: 14 residues. Germline V gene data show CDR1 as PRHDT and CDR2 as FYEKMQ (reference sequence). The V end was cut by 5 bases, the J end by 2 bases, with 12 bases between. The CDR3 DNA sequence: TGTGCCAGCAGCGAGTCACCCCGAAACTATGGCTACACCTTC. Protein sequence: CASSESPRNYGYTF.

The chain couples TRBV20-1 to TRBJ2-5; 7 bases map to TRBD2. V lost 6 bases, J lost 9 bases, and 16 bases stayed unmatched. The CDR3 is 14 amino acids. Germline loops: CDR1 DFQATT, CDR2 SNEGSKA (reference sequence). DNA for the CDR3: TGCAGTGCGGCCGGGACTACCGATGGGTTGGCCCAGTACTTC. Its protein is CSAAGTTDGLAQYF.

This chain connects TRBV27 to TRBJ2-5; D is perhaps TRBD1 or TRBD2 (5 bases each). This CDR3 is 14 amino acids long. The germline V and J ends were trimmed by 6 bases and 8 bases, with 19 bases remaining between them. Germline CDR1 is MNHEY and CDR2 is SMNVEV (reference sequence). CDR3 region: CASRPNKRGDTQYF. CDR3 nucleotides: TGTGCCAGCAGGCCGAACAAGAGGGGCGATACCCAGTACTTC.

This clonotype came up a few times. The chain joins TRBV11-2 to TRBJ1-2, with 7 bases that match TRBD1. The germline gives CDR1 SGHAT, CDR2 FQNNGV. The J segment lost 4 bases and the V segment lost 1 base, leaving 3 bases of the junction unmatched. The CDR3 is made up of 14 amino acids. Written as DNA, the CDR3 is TGTGCCAGCAGCTTAGCTGGGACAGCCTATGGCTACACCTTC. Residues: CASSLAGTAYGYTF.

This clonotype was found a few times. This chain joins TRBV29-1 and TRBJ1-5; D possibly corresponds to TRBD1 (6 bases). Germline V gene sequence: CDR1 SQVTM, CDR2 ANQGSEA. V was clipped by 5 bases and J by 6 bases, with 20 bases between them. This CDR3 spans 15 amino acids. Written as DNA, the CDR3 is TGCAGCGTTCCTACGACAGGATGGGGTGGTCAGCCCCAGCATTTT. It is translated as CSVPTTGWGGQPQHF.

The CDR3 coding sequence is TGTGCCAGCAGCCCAATGGGACTAGCTTACGATGAGCAGTTCTTC. Translating it yields CASSPMGLAYDEQFF. The chain links TRBV11-2 to TRBJ2-1, with 9 bases aligning to TRBD2. Germline V gives CDR1 SGHAT, CDR2 FQNNGV. The CDR3 contains 15 residues. The J segment lost 8 bases and the V segment lost 5 bases, leaving 10 bases of the junction unmatched.

The chain is built from TRBV25-1 and TRBJ1-1; unclear D gene. The CDR3 totals 11 residues. Germline values: CDR1 MGHDK, CDR2 SYGVNS. Trimming pared 8 bases from V and 6 bases from J, leaving 10 bases between. CDR3 nucleotides: TGTGCCAGCGGTCCAGTAGCTGAAGCTTTCTTT. Its translation is CASGPVAEAFF.

This clonotype was detected once. This CDR3 is CASSTPLAATYEQYF. CDR3 sequence (DNA): TGTGCCAGCAGTACTCCCCTGGCGGCGACCTACGAGCAGTACTTC. The chain recombines TRBV6-2 or TRBV6-3 with TRBJ2-4, with D unresolved. The end of the DNA aligns better with TRBJ2-7, so the J call may be wrong. In germline, CDR1 is MNHEY, CDR2 SVGEGT. The CDR3 extends over 15 amino acids.

This chain uses TRBV7-2 with TRBJ2-3; the D gene is possibly TRBD2 (6 bases). The CDR3 runs to 17 residues. The V and J ends lost 1 base and 5 bases respectively, with 19 bases between them. CDR1 and CDR2 (germline): SGHTA, FQGNSA. DNA of the CDR3: TGTGCCAGCAGCTTAGGGGCCCAAAGTTTCGGGGGAGATACGCAGTATTTT. Protein: CASSLGAQSFGGDTQYF.

This clonotype was seen just once. V usage is TRBV6-6 and J usage is TRBJ2-2; 7 bases align to TRBD2. V shed 9 bases, J shed 1 base, and the junction held 2 bases outside the gene matches. The CDR3 runs 13 residues. CDR1 and CDR2 (germline): MNHNY, SVGAGI (reference sequence). Written as DNA, the CDR3 is TGTGCCAGTACTAGCGAGAACACCGGGGAGCTGTTTTTT. Translating gives CASTSENTGELFF.

J is TRBJ2-7 and V is TRBV10-2; D is perhaps TRBD1 (6 bases). This CDR3 contains 15 residues. The germline V gene encodes CDR1 WSHSY and CDR2 SAAADI. V was pared by 2 bases and J by 4 bases, with 15 bases between. CDR3 bases: TGCGCCAGCAGTGAGGGCCGGGACATGGGGTACGAGCAGTACTTC. This sequence encodes CASSEGRDMGYEQYF.